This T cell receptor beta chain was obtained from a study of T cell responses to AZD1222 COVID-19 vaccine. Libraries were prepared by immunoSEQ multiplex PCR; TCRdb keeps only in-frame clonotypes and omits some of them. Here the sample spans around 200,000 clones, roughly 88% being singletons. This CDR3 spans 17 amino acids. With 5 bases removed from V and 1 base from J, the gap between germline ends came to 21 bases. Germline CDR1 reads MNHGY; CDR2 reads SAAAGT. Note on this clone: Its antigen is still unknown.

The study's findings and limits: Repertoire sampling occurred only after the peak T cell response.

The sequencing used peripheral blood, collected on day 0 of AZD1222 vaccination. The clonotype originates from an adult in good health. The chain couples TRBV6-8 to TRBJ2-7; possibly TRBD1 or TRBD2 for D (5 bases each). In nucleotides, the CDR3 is TGTGCCAGCAGTCCCCCCTCCGGGGCGGTCGATTCCTACGAGCAGTACTTC. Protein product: CASSPPSGAVDSYEQYF.